This T cell receptor beta chain was sequenced during a study of blood T cell repertoires in COVID-19. Study-wide context: The study drew acute and convalescent COVID-19 samples from the United States, Italy and Spain.

Between the trimmed V and J ends, which lost 5 bases and 1 base, there was a span of 11 bases. The germline V gene encodes CDR1 SQVTM and CDR2 ANQGSEA. The CDR3 totals 13 residues. As originally analysed: Reference gene primer amplification gave nucleated cell count estimates. Method: immunoSEQ multiplex PCR; TCRdb's copy keeps in-frame clones and lacks some. V and J calls and clone size are copied from that table; D and trimming were computed from the DNA. The sample lists about 160,000 clones; about four fifths were seen once. Enrollees, roughly 18 to 89 years old, lived in around 23 US areas. Participants' reported clinical history set cohort assignment.

Sample: PBMCs or T cells enriched from blood (not recorded which). The receptor comes from a woman in her sixties or seventies who had recovered from COVID-19. The chain combines TRBV29-1 with TRBJ1-1; no clear D. The CDR3 bases are TGCAGCGTTCCCGGGAGAACGAACACTGAAGCTTTCTTT. It is translated as CSVPGRTNTEAFF.